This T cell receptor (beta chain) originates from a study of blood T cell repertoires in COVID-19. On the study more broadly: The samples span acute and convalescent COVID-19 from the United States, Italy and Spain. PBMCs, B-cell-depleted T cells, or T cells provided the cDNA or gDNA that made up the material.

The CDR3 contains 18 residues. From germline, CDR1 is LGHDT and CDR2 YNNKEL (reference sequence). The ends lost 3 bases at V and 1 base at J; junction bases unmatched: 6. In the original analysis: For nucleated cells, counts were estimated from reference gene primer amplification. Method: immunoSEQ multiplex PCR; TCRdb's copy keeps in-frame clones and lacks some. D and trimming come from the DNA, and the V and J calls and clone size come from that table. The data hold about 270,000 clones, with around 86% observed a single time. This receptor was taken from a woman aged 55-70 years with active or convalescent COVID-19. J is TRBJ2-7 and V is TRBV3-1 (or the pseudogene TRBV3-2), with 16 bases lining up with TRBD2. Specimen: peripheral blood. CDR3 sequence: CASSQLPGLAGGSYEQYF. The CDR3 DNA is TGTGCCAGCAGCCAGCTTCCGGGACTAGCGGGGGGGTCCTACGAGCAGTACTTC.